The 14 T cell receptor beta chains reported below all come from one sample, sequenced in a study of CD8 T cells in Susac syndrome. After extraction with the RNeasy kit, roughly 0.45 to 1 ug of the RNA was reverse transcribed using random hexamers. TCRdb used MiXCR to reprocess the immunoSEQ multiplex PCR reads, holding one entry per CDR3 protein. The sample carries around 130,000 distinct CDR3 sequences, approximately 90% recorded once. Sequenced material: CD8+ T cells from PBMCs. The receptors originated from a human donor with multiple sclerosis.

This chain links TRBV7-8 with TRBJ1-2; the match to TRBD1 covers 8 bases. Trimming at V came to 5 bases and at J to 3 bases, leaving 11 bases not matched to a gene. This CDR3 spans 16 amino acids. Germline values: CDR1 SGHVS, CDR2 FQNEAQ. The CDR3 loop is CASSPRAAGGHYGYTF. DNA for the CDR3: TGTGCCAGCAGCCCGAGGGCCGCAGGGGGCCACTATGGCTACACCTTC.

The V gene is TRBV5-1, the J gene TRBJ2-1, with D tentatively TRBD2 (7 bases). Trimming took off 1 base at V and 6 bases at J, with 11 bases between the two ends. CDR1 SGHRS and CDR2 YFSETQ come from the germline V gene. CDR3 length: 14 amino acids. For the CDR3, the DNA is TGCGCCAGCAGCTTGAGGGGGGGGGTCAATGAGCAGTTCTTC. Encoded protein: CASSLRGGVNEQFF.

V gene TRBV2 combines with J gene TRBJ1-1, with 10 bases aligning to TRBD1. J was trimmed by 3 bases and V by 6 bases; bases with no gene match: 7. Germline lookup yields CDR1 SNHLY and CDR2 FYNNEI. The CDR3 has 15 amino acids. The DNA for the CDR3 is TGTGCCAGCAGCGTTTGGGGGACAGGGGACACTGAAGCTTTCTTT. This encodes CASSVWGTGDTEAFF.

The CDR3 loop is CAWGGTSSEQFF. The CDR3, as DNA: TGTGCCTGGGGGGGGACCTCATCTGAGCAGTTCTTC. The V and J genes are TRBV30 and TRBJ2-1; possible D gene TRBD2, 6 bases. CDR3 length: 12 amino acids. Looked up from germline, CDR1 is GTSNPN and CDR2 is SVGIG (reference sequence). Trimming pared 5 bases from V and 9 bases from J, leaving 14 bases between. Full variable domain (missing parts from reference TRBV30 and TRBJ2-1): SQTIHQWPATLVQPVGSPLSLECTVEGTSNPNLYWYRQAAGRGLQLLFYSVGIGQISSEVPQNLSASRPQDRQFILSSKKLLLSDSGFYLCAWGGTSSEQFFGPGTRLTVL.

This rearrangement joins TRBV19 to TRBJ1-5; D perhaps matches TRBD1 (5 bases). The germline CDR1 and CDR2 sequences are LNHDA and SQIVND (reference sequence). CDR3 length equals 15 residues. Trimming pared 10 bases from V and 0 bases from J, leaving 16 bases between. This chain's CDR3 is CATTSQEDSNQPQHF. The CDR3 coding sequence is TGTGCCACCACCTCACAGGAAGATAGCAATCAGCCCCAGCATTTT.

The chain recombines TRBV15 with TRBJ2-2, with 9 bases that match TRBD1. The germline gives CDR1 LNHNV, CDR2 YYDKDF (reference sequence). J gave up 6 bases and V 1 base, and 12 bases lay outside the gene matches. This CDR3 spans 18 amino acids. The CDR3 protein is CATSRVSGTGIFSGELFF. The CDR3 DNA reads TGTGCCACCAGCAGAGTCTCCGGGACAGGGATTTTCTCCGGGGAGCTGTTTTTT.

This sequence joins TRBV9 and TRBJ2-2; D unclear. In germline, CDR1 is SGDLS, CDR2 YYNGEE. V lost 2 bases and J 3 bases, leaving 2 bases between the germline ends. The CDR3 consists of 12 residues. The CDR3 DNA reads TGTGCCAGCAGCGTCTACACCGGGGAGCTGTTTTTT. Amino acids: CASSVYTGELFF.

This chain uses TRBV5-6 with TRBJ2-3; D not certain. The germline gives CDR1 SGHDT, CDR2 YYEEEE. The V and J ends lost 6 bases and 5 bases respectively, with 19 bases between them. The CDR3 totals 15 residues. Here the CDR3 reads CASIPTVGLGDTQYF. The CDR3 DNA is TGTGCCAGCATCCCTACGGTGGGTCTGGGAGATACGCAGTATTTT.

The rearrangement links TRBV3-1 to TRBJ2-5; the D is unclear. V shed 0 bases and J shed 3 bases, with 5 bases lying between them. CDR1 and CDR2 from the germline V gene are LGHDT and YNNKEL (reference sequence). The CDR3 runs to 13 residues. DNA for the CDR3: TGTGCCAGCAGCCAAGAAGGGAAAGAGACCCAGTACTTC. It translates to CASSQEGKETQYF.

This chain joins TRBV6-5 and TRBJ2-3, with D hard to call. Trimming stripped 2 bases from V and 3 bases from J, with 6 bases between. The CDR3 totals 13 residues. Germline V gene lookup returns CDR1 MNHEY and CDR2 SVGAGI. Written as DNA, the CDR3 is TGTGCCAGCAGTTACGGCGCTACAGATACGCAGTATTTT. Translated: CASSYGATDTQYF.

J is TRBJ2-3 and V is TRBV27, with D possibly TRBD1 on 6 matching bases. The germline V gene has CDR1 MNHEY and CDR2 SMNVEV (reference sequence). Trimming removed 4 bases at V and 0 bases at J, with 8 bases between. The CDR3 loop spans 14 amino acids. CDR3 DNA sequence: TGTGCCAGCAGTTCAGGGGCTAGCACAGATACGCAGTATTTT. Amino acids: CASSSGASTDTQYF.

The genes are TRBV7-9 and TRBJ2-2; D may be TRBD2 (5 bases). V lost 5 bases and J lost 2, with 12 bases in between. The germline V gene encodes CDR1 SEHNR and CDR2 FQNEAQ (reference sequence). There are 15 residues in the CDR3. DNA for the CDR3: TGTGCCAGCAGCCATACTAGGGAAAACACCGGGGAGCTGTTTTTT. This encodes CASSHTRENTGELFF.

The rearrangement joins TRBV19 to TRBJ1-5; 7 bases are shared with TRBD1. CDR3 size: 14 residues. V shed 6 bases, J shed 5 bases, and the junction held 7 bases outside the gene matches. Germline V lookup: CDR1 LNHDA, CDR2 SQIVND (reference sequence). CDR3 sequence: CASRPQGGYQPQHF. CDR3 DNA: TGTGCCAGTAGGCCACAAGGGGGCTATCAGCCCCAGCATTTT.

The genes are TRBV25-1 and TRBJ2-7; no clear D gene. The CDR3 consists of 12 residues. CDR1 is MGHDK and CDR2 is SYGVNS in the germline V gene. Trimming pared 6 bases from V and 3 bases from J, leaving 9 bases between. CDR3 DNA: TGTGCCAGCAGCCAAGGTTTCTACGAGCAGTACTTC. This sequence encodes CASSQGFYEQYF.